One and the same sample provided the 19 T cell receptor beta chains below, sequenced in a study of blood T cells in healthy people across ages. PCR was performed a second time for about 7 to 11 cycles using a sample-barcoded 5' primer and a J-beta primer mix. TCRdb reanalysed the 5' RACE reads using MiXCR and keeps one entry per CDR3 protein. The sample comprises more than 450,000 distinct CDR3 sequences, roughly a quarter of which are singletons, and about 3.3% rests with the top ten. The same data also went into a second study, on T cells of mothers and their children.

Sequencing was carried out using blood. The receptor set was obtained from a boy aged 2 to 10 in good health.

In nucleotides, the CDR3 is TGCAGCGTGGCCGGGACAGGGGATCAGCCCCAGCATTTT. This sequence encodes CSVAGTGDQPQHF. The rearrangement uses TRBV29-1 and TRBJ1-5; 10 bases fit TRBD1. Per the germline V gene, CDR1 is SQVTM and CDR2 is ANQGSEA. The CDR3 is 13 residues long. The V and J ends lost 6 bases and 5 bases, in that order; junction bases with no gene match: 4.

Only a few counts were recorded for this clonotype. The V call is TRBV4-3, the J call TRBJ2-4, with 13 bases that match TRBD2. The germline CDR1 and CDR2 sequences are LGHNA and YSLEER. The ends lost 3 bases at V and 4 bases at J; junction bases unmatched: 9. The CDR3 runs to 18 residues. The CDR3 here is CASSQSPLAGGGKNIQYF. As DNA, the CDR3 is TGCGCCAGCAGCCAGTCACCACTAGCGGGAGGGGGGAAAAACATTCAGTACTTC.

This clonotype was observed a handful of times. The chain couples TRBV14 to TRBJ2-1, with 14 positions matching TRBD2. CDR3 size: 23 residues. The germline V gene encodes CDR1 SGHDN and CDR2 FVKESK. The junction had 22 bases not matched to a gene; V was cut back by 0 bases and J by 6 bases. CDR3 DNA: TGTGCCAGCAGCCAAGATCCATTTAAACGGTCGTCGGGACTAGCGGGAGCGTCCAATGAGCAGTTCTTC. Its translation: CASSQDPFKRSSGLAGASNEQFF.

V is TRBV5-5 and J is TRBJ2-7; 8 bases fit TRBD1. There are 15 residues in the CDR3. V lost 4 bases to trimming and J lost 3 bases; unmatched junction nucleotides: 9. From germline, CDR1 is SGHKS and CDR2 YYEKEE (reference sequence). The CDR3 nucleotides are TGTGCCAGCAGCCCCACGACAGGGGTTTTCTACGAGCAGTACTTC. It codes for CASSPTTGVFYEQYF.

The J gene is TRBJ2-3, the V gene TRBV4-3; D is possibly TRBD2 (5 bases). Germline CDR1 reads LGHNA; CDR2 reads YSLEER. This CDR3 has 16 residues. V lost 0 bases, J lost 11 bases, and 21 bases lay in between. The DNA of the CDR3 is TGCGCCAGCAGCCAAGACCCGCAGACCAAAGCTAGCAGGCAGTATTTT. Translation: CASSQDPQTKASRQYF.

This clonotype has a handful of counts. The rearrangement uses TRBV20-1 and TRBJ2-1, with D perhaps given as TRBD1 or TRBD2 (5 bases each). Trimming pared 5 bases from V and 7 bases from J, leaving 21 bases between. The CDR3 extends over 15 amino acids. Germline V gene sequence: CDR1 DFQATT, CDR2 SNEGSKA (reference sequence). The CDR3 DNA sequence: TGCAGTGCTGCCCCCCCCGGGGCGATTATTAATGAGCAGTTCTTC. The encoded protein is CSAAPPGAIINEQFF.

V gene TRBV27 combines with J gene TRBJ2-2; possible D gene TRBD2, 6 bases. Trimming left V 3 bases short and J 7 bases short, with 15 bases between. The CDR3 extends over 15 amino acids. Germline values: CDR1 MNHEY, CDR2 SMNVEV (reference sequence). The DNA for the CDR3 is TGTGCCAGCAGTTTGCGGCGGGGAAGTATCGGGGAGCTGTTTTTT. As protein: CASSLRRGSIGELFF.

CDR3 bases: TGTGCCAGCAGCCATCTTGGTCCTAATGAAAAACTGTTTTTT. It is translated as CASSHLGPNEKLFF. The chain uses TRBV7-9 and TRBJ1-4; unclear D gene. This CDR3 comprises 14 residues. Germline assignment: CDR1 SEHNR and CDR2 FQNEAQ (reference sequence). Between the trimmed V and J ends, which lost 5 bases and 3 bases, there was a span of 10 bases.

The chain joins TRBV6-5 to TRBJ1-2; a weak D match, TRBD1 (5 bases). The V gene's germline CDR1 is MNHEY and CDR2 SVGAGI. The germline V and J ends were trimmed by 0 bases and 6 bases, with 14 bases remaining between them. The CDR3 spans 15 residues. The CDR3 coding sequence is TGTGCCAGCAGTTACTCGGGGGACCGGGTTAATGGCTACACCTTC. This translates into CASSYSGDRVNGYTF.

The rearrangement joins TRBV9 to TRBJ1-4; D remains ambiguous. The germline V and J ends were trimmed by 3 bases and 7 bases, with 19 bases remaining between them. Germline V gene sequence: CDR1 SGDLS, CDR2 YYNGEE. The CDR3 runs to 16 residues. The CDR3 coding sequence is TGTGCCAGCAGCGCAAATGTTGGGGAGATTGGTGAAAAACTGTTTTTT. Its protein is CASSANVGEIGEKLFF.

CDR3 residues: CSASRLAVIQETQYF. The CDR3 DNA reads TGCAGTGCCTCCCGACTAGCGGTTATCCAAGAGACCCAGTACTTC. The V gene is TRBV20-1, the J gene TRBJ2-5; 9 nucleotides line up with TRBD2. With V trimmed by 6 bases and J by 1 base, 9 bases remained unmatched. From germline, CDR1 is DFQATT and CDR2 SNEGSKA (reference sequence). CDR3 size: 15 residues.

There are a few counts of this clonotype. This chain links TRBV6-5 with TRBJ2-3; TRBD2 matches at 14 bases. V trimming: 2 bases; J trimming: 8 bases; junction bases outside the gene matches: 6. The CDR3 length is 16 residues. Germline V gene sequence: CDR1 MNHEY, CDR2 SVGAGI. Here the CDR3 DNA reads TGTGCCAGCAGTTACGCCGCCGGGACTAGCGGGAGTACGCAGTATTTT. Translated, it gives CASSYAAGTSGSTQYF.

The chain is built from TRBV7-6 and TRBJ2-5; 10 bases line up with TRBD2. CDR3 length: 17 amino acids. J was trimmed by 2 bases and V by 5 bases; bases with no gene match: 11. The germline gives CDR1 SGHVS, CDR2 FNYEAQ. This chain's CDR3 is CASSPEGLLAGQETQYF. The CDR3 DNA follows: TGTGCCAGCAGCCCAGAGGGCTTACTAGCGGGGCAAGAGACCCAGTACTTC.

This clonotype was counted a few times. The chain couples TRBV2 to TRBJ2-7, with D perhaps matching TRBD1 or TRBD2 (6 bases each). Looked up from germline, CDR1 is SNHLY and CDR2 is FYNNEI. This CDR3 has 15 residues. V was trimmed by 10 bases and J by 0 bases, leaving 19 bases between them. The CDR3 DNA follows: TGTGCCACCAACAGCGGAGGGGGGTACTCCTACGAGCAGTACTTC. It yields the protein CATNSGGGYSYEQYF.

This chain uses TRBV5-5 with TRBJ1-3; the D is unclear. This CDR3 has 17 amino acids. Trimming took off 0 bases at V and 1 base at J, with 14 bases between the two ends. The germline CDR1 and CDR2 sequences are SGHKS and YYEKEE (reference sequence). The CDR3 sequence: CASSLGSLVGSGNTIYF. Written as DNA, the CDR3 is TGTGCCAGCAGCTTGGGATCCCTCGTAGGATCTGGAAACACCATATATTTT.

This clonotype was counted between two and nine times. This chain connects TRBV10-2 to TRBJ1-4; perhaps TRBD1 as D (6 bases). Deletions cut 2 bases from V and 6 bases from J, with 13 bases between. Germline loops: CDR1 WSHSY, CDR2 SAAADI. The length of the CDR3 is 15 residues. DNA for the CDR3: TGCGCCAGCAGTGAGATCTGGGCAGGGGATGAAAAACTGTTTTTT. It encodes CASSEIWAGDEKLFF.

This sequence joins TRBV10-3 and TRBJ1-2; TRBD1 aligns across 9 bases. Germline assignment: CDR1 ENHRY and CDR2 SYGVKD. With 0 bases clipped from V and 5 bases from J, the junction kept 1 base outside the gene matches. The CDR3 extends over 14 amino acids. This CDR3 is CAISESTGGYGYTF. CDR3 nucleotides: TGTGCCATCAGTGAGTCGACAGGGGGGTATGGCTACACCTTC.

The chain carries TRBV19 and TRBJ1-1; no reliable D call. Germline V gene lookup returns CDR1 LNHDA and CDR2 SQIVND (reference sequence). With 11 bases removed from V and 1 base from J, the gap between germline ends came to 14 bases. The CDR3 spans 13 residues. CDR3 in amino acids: CAGMPWENTEAFF. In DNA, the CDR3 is TGTGCCGGTATGCCCTGGGAGAACACTGAAGCTTTCTTT.

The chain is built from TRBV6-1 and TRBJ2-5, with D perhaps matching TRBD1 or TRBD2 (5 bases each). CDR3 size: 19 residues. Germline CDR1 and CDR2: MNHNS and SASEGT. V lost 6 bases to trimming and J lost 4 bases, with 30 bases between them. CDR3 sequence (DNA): TGTGCCAGCAGAAACCGCGTGGGACGGTCACCCAAAACCCCAGAGACCCAGTACTTC. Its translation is CASRNRVGRSPKTPETQYF.